This T cell receptor beta chain appears in the sequencing data of a study of Tregs in tolerant kidney transplant recipients. Sequenced by immunoSEQ multiplex PCR; TCRdb stores in-frame clones only, minus some. The sample has 110,000 or so clones, around 94% seen once; the top ten hold roughly 0.63%. With V trimmed by 3 bases and J by 8 bases, 6 bases remained unmatched. The CDR3 runs 16 residues. CDR1 is WNHNN, CDR2 SYGVQD, per germline (reference sequence). The sample comprised CD4+ T cells from blood. The receptor was isolated from a human donor in good health. The rearrangement uses TRBV10-1 and TRBJ2-1, with 14 bases that match TRBD2. The CDR3 spells CASSDMGTSGSHEQFF. The CDR3 nucleotides read TGCGCCAGCAGTGATATGGGGACTAGCGGGAGCCATGAGCAGTTCTTC.